The rows below give T cell receptor beta chains drawn from one sample of a study of naive and memory T cell subsets. TCRdb re-called the 5' RACE reads with MiXCR, one entry per CDR3 protein. The top ten hold about 19% of the sample, which has about 62,000 distinct CDR3 sequences, under 10% seen once. Receptors were obtained from a female donor in good health. The CDR3 runs from the conserved cysteine through the conserved F or W. The D gene is left open where the match is weak. Clone size is given for some rows only: seen once, a few or many times, or a class if the clone is expanded.

j_gene,v_gene,d_gene,abundance,CDR3aa,CDR3nt
TRBJ2-3,TRBV5-1,TRBD1,few,CASTLTGQSTDTQYF,TGCGCCAGCACCCTGACAGGGCAGAGCACAGATACGCAGTATTTT
TRBJ1-1,TRBV12-3/TRBV12-4,NA,many,CASSRPVRVGAMNTEAFF,TGTGCCAGCAGTCGGCCCGTAAGGGTTGGAGCCATGAACACTGAAGCTTTCTTT
TRBJ2-5,TRBV5-1,NA,NA,CASPPTAGETQYF,TGCGCCAGCCCCCCGACAGCTGGAGAGACCCAGTACTTC
TRBJ1-1,TRBV20-1,NA,few,CSAILREINEAFF,TGCAGTGCTATCCTCAGAGAGATTAACGAAGCTTTCTTT
TRBJ1-1,TRBV5-1,NA,many,CASRSRTLNTEAFF,TGCGCCAGCAGATCCCGAACCTTGAACACTGAAGCTTTCTTT
TRBJ1-2,TRBV28,TRBD1,few,CASSWDRGNYGYTF,TGTGCCAGCAGTTGGGACAGGGGTAACTATGGCTACACCTTC
TRBJ1-6,TRBV20-1,NA,many,CSARDTTGLNNSPLHF,TGCAGTGCTAGAGATACCACGGGCCTTAATAATTCACCCCTCCACTTT
TRBJ1-1,TRBV5-1,TRBD1,many,CASRTGDGNTEAFF,TGCGCCAGCAGAACAGGGGACGGGAACACTGAAGCTTTCTTT
TRBJ2-3,TRBV7-9,NA,few,CASSLAAGNGDTQYF,TGTGCCAGCAGCTTAGCTGCCGGGAACGGAGATACGCAGTATTTT
TRBJ1-6,TRBV18,NA,many,CASSPSTMRSSYNSPLHF,TGTGCCAGCTCACCATCGACAATGAGGAGCTCCTATAATTCACCCCTCCACTTT
TRBJ1-2,TRBV28,NA,many,CASTRTANYGYTF,TGTGCCAGCACCCGGACAGCTAACTATGGCTACACCTTC